This T cell receptor (beta chain) originates from a study of cytomegalovirus exposure and HLA in healthy donors (dated by TCRdb to 2016 to 2017). For context, the study as a whole: According to an earlier analysis of 587 of the donors, about 179 million T cells yielded 120 million or so unique TCR beta sequences and roughly 280 Gb of sequence data. An early release that covered around 590 HLA-typed donors contained about 290 gigabases of sequencing data and 85 million to 100 million unique TCR sequences. Of the 300 to 500 genotyped donors, approximately 80% were placed in the genetic ancestry cluster associated with self-reported Caucasian donors. The aim of the study was to test whether cataloging public T cell receptors could identify signatures of past pathogen exposure. The study used immunosequencing to profile the T cell repertoires of 666 subjects and linked those repertoires to cytomegalovirus serostatus. Along with the roughly 710-subject first cohort, a separate validation cohort of some 130 different subjects was used. The study combined high-throughput TCR immunosequencing, statistical association of individual TCRs with disease status, and machine learning to predict cytomegalovirus infection status. A later analysis re-analyzed previously published TCR beta repertoires from approximately 670 donors and added high-resolution HLA genotyping to study TCR occurrence patterns. In the later analysis, no new phenotypic data were used to find candidate immune exposures; instead, reliance was placed on TCR beta sequences and their occurrence across donors. An earlier analysis of approximately 500 of the donors applied high-throughput TCR beta sequencing to assess whether each TCR beta V gene segment acted as functional or pseudogenic. Donor age, sex, ethnicity and CMV serostatus were compiled alongside the repertoire data. A later genetic analysis used genome-wide SNP genotypes for 398 of the 666 donors, treating that subset as a discovery cohort. All discovery cohort repertoires had been generated on a single sequencing platform. HLA typing covered class I and class II loci at four-digit resolution. The number of donors typed differed by locus, with about 629-630 for A, B, C, DRB1 and DQB1, around 500 for DQA1, under 610 for DPA1, and approximately 470 for DPB1. Because of strong linkage in the cohort, roughly five DR-DQ haplotypes were treated as single units for association and clustering. Across some 400 genotyped donors of the cohort, an average of 235,054 unique TCR beta nucleotide sequences per donor were sequenced, and 15% to 20% of those sequences were non-productive.

In the case of this clone: It has no known antigen specificity. No much larger clone exists at a distance of one base, and base qualities are not known.

The CDR3, cysteine through phenylalanine, is 14 amino acids long. CDR3 DNA is the only sequence kept; it has 42 bases, read in frame from the first base. The germline V gene gives CDR1 as MDHEN and CDR2 as SYDVKM. At the junction V is shortened by 4 bases and J by 5 bases; bases outside the gene matches: 2. Beyond this particular receptor, the publication reports: Because counts were too low, seventeen rarely observed V segments, including chromosome 9 orphons, were left out of the earlier analysis of a few hundred of the donors. Linkage disequilibrium might explain the correlated functional status among segregating V segments, but an unknown experimental factor could not be ruled out. Across donors, most TCR sequences were observed very rarely, whereas some public TCRs were present in many individuals. Only TCR beta chains were sequenced in this cohort, and the absence of alpha or paired-chain data limited detectable features. Sequencing depth was assumed to be roughly uniform across donors in the presence/absence analyses, though that assumption may not hold. When HLA alleles, especially DR and DQ, strongly co-occurred, attributing TCR associations to individual alleles was difficult. Three of the identified cytomegalovirus-associated TCR beta chains were confirmed in vitro to be specific for cytomegalovirus antigens. In a later analysis, TCR association rates were found to vary across HLA loci, with the most associated TCRs seen for DRB1 alleles and the fewest for HLA-C alleles. V-gene and J-gene trimming of TCR beta chains was associated with a missense DCLRE1C variant in a later genetic analysis, and the association was replicated in an independent cohort. According to a later genetic analysis, donors in an Asian-associated ancestry cluster had fewer N-insertions in productive TCRs than the approximately 670-donor mean. HLA typing was unavailable for some donors at each locus, so association tests used only the typed subset. The only immune exposure information available for the cohort was CMV serostatus. In a later analysis, HLA-associated TCR beta chains were found to be more clonally expanded and to have lower generation probabilities than equally common non-associated chains. Cytomegalovirus status was reported to be diagnosed by the classifier with high specificity and sensitivity in both the original and validation cohorts. Some IMGT-functional V segments, including TRBV6-2 and TRBV6-3, could not be told apart with the 87-base-pair reads, so those segments were excluded. In a later analysis, 16,951 TCR beta sequences were associated with specific HLA alleles at a false discovery rate of 0.05. Most CMV-associated TCR beta chains appeared to be HLA-restricted in a later analysis, and the HLA associations seemed to be driven largely by CMV exposure. The authors suggested that the approach could potentially be generalized to other disease states and immunological phenotypes. Several of the top co-occurrence clusters appeared to be linked to parvovirus B19, influenza, CMV and Epstein-Barr virus, according to a later analysis. The sequencing pipeline was judged likely to have produced a cluster of highly shared sequence variants as a technical artifact. A further reported finding was that TCR beta sequences accurately predicted the HLA-A and HLA-B alleles for most subjects in the first cohort. In the study, roughly 160 TCR beta chains were listed as associated with cytomegalovirus. An earlier analysis of around 500 of the donors showed that most TCR beta V segments appeared in productive rearrangements either about 87% or about 30% of the time, which broadly matched IMGT annotations.

Library creation used the immunoSEQ multiplex PCR assay. A mixture of 60 forward primers for TCR Vbeta segments and 13 reverse primers for TCR Jbeta segments was used in the multiplex PCR. The CDR3 region of rearranged TCR beta genes was amplified from genomic DNA by a multiplex PCR assay. On the Illumina HiSeq System, the amplified TCR beta libraries were sequenced as 87-base-pair reads. Under the source paper's analysis protocol: In a later analysis, tens of millions of unique TCR beta chains were counted across the roughly 610 repertoires, and about 9.9 million of these chains were shared by at least two donors. To remove PCR and sequencing errors, raw reads were error-corrected and collapsed into unique sequences using a nearest-neighbor algorithm that merged closely related sequences. Alignment of CDR3 sequences to IMGT reference sequences was used to assign V, D and J gene segments. Each retained sequence needed at least a six-nucleotide match to both a V gene segment and a J gene segment. A rearrangement was called productive if the CDR3 had no stop codons and remained in frame with V and J, and every other rearrangement was called non-productive. CDR3 was defined according to IMGT convention as the region running from the second conserved V-encoded cysteine to the conserved J-encoded phenylalanine. In an earlier analysis of approximately 500 of the donors, sequences lacking an unambiguous match to a single V gene segment were excluded. An earlier analysis of a few hundred of the donors classified V segments as functional when productive rearrangements were above 56.7% and as segregating when the standard deviation between donors was above 5%. A statistical classification framework was developed to diagnose cytomegalovirus status using the catalog of TCR beta chain sequences. V and J gene assignment, in a later analysis, came from comparing TCR nucleotide sequences with IMGT/GENE-DB human TR gene sequences. The TCRdist pipeline was used in a later analysis to assign CDR3 sequences and most-parsimonious VDJ recombination scenarios. In a later analysis, each TCR beta chain was defined by its CDR3 amino acid sequence together with its V-gene family, and reads lacking a unique V-gene family were excluded. To address suspected cross-contamination and a sequencing artifact, a later analysis removed over 500 highly shared, low-generation-probability nucleotide sequences. In a later analysis, a clonal expansion index for each public chain was calculated from normalized within-repertoire ranks of inferred template counts. In a later analysis, generation probabilities were computed using a VDJ recombination model fitted to out-of-frame rearrangements, and the results were checked against IGoR. In a later analysis, hypergeometric tests were used to score TCR-TCR, TCR-HLA and TCR-CMV co-occurrence, with a repertoire-size bias correction applied to TCR pairs. To estimate false discovery rates, a later analysis permuted the HLA or CMV assignments 20 times. In a later analysis, co-occurring TCRs were grouped with DBSCAN, and TCRdist sequence similarity was added when clustering was performed within HLA-allele-positive subsets. Repertoires with fewer than 30,000 or more than 120,000 public chains, plus five repertoires with anomalous nucleotide sharing, were excluded from co-occurrence clustering. TCRdb mirrors the immuneACCESS table, restricted to in-frame sequences. Some clones are absent from its copies; in checked studies, under half trace to an unresolved V gene, and the reason for the others is unknown. V and J calls plus clone size are reproduced from that table; the DNA served to infer D and trimming. The sample yields about 170,000 clones; around 80% were counted once. About 0.8% of the sample lies in the top ten.

The cohort comprised some 730 healthy bone marrow donors. Cohort members were all nominally healthy when sampled, although unrecorded immune exposures were likely present. The donor tested CMV seronegative, placing the donor among the 350 or so seronegative members of the cohort. Every donor gave a peripheral blood sample, and the peripheral blood mononuclear cells from that sample were used for TCR beta sequencing. The Qiagen DNeasy Blood Extraction Kit was used to extract genomic DNA from the blood cell samples. The receptor's source is a woman aged 18-30 years in good health and CMV-seronegative. This sequence uses TRBV28 and TRBJ2-2; 9 nucleotides in the junction match TRBD1. Sequencing was done on a sample of PBMCs. DNA sequence: TGTGCCAGCAGTTGGGGACAGGGAACCGGGGAGCTGTTTTTT. It specifies CASSWGQGTGELFF.